This T cell receptor beta chain was documented in a study of vaccination effects on CD4 cells after COVID-19. Study-wide findings and caveats: In the study, convalescent patients were few, and early post-infection timepoints were absent.

Assay: immunoSEQ multiplex PCR; the TCRdb copy retains only in-frame clones and omits some. The sample yields approximately 24,000 clones, around 74% seen once. Turning to this clone: Its antigen is as yet unknown.

Antigen-specific CD4+ T cells expanded by the ViraFEST assay with viral peptide pools were then sequenced. It was after 10 days of culture that CD4+ T cells were isolated. Two doses of BNT162b2 or mRNA-1273 vaccine were administered to participants. Vaccine recipients, nucleocapsid antibody negative, had no prior SARS-CoV-2 infection. The culture medium for two million PBMC per well included about 9.2 IU/ml IL-2 and 8.5 to 10 ug/ml peptides. The CDR3 covers 15 residues. Per the germline V gene, CDR1 is LGHNA and CDR2 is YNFKEQ. V lost 0 bases and J lost 7, with 15 bases in between. Here the sequenced sample was CD4+ T cells from PBMCs cultured with HCoV-NL63 spike peptides, taken after COVID-19 vaccination. The clonotype was recovered from a human donor who received a COVID-19 vaccine. This chain links TRBV4-2 with TRBJ1-1, with D unclear. The chain's CDR3 is CASSQDPAISGEAFF. The CDR3 region has the DNA TGTGCCAGCAGCCAAGATCCCGCTATTAGTGGTGAAGCTTTCTTT.